These 27 T cell receptor beta chains share one sample of origin, sequenced in a study of cytomegalovirus exposure and HLA in healthy donors. The PCR had 60 Vbeta and 13 Jbeta primers. Only in-frame clones appear in the TCRdb table, and some are missing; sequencing was by immunoSEQ multiplex PCR. Of over 130,000 clones listed, 66% are singletons. Sequenced input: PBMCs. These receptors were obtained from a woman aged 55-70 years in good health and CMV-seronegative.

This rearrangement joins TRBV2 to TRBJ1-5, with 12 bases lining up with TRBD1. Germline assignment: CDR1 SNHLY and CDR2 FYNNEI. With V trimmed by 7 bases and J by 4 bases, 2 bases remained unmatched. The CDR3 length is 14 residues. Here the CDR3 DNA reads TGTGCCAGCACGGGACAGGGGGCTAATCAGCCCCAGCATTTT. It specifies CASTGQGANQPQHF.

The gene calls are TRBV5-4 and TRBJ2-3, with D possibly being TRBD2 (6 bases). The V end was cut by 4 bases, the J end by 0 bases, with 12 bases between. This CDR3 is 15 amino acids long. CDR1 is SGHNT, CDR2 YYREEE, per germline (reference sequence). The CDR3 spells CASSPSGSSTDTQYF. For the CDR3, the DNA is TGTGCCAGCAGCCCCAGCGGGTCTAGCACAGATACGCAGTATTTT. Variable domain in full (rest from reference TRBV5-4 and TRBJ2-3): ETGVTQSPTHLIKTRGQQVTLRCSSQSGHNTVSWYQQALGQGPQFIFQYYREEENGRGNFPPRFSGLQFPNYSSELNVNALELDDSALYLCASSPSGSSTDTQYFGPGTRLTVL.

The gene calls are TRBV27 and TRBJ1-6, with D hard to call. This CDR3 is built from 14 residues. Trimming left V 6 bases short and J 5 bases short, with 11 bases between. Per germline, CDR1 MNHEY and CDR2 SMNVEV (reference sequence). CDR3 DNA: TGTGCCAGCAGGCTGACATTCGATAATTCACCCCTCCACTTT. Its translation is CASRLTFDNSPLHF.

This chain uses TRBV5-4 with TRBJ2-3, with 11 bases identical to TRBD1. The CDR3 consists of 15 residues. Germline values: CDR1 SGHNT, CDR2 YYREEE (reference sequence). V trimming: 4 bases; J trimming: 4 bases; junction bases outside the gene matches: 5. CDR3 residues: CASSRPGQGADTQYF. The CDR3 DNA sequence: TGTGCCAGCAGCCGACCGGGACAGGGGGCAGATACGCAGTATTTT.

The rearrangement links TRBV12-5 to TRBJ2-7, with TRBD1 matching over 7 bases. The CDR3 consists of 13 residues. V shed 1 base and J 6 bases; nucleotides not matched to a gene: 3. Germline V CDR1 and CDR2: LGHNT, FRNRAP. In DNA, the CDR3 is TGTGCTAGTGGTTTGGCGACAGGGACCGAGCAGTACTTC. This codes for CASGLATGTEQYF.

This chain joins TRBV7-9 and TRBJ1-2, with TRBD1 matching over 7 bases. V lost 5 bases, J lost 4 bases, and 7 bases stayed unmatched. The CDR3 is 14 amino acids. Germline CDR1 is SEHNR and CDR2 is FQNEAQ (reference sequence). The CDR3 region has the DNA TGTGCCAGCAGCGTACAGGGGAGAAGCTATGGCTACACCTTC. Protein product: CASSVQGRSYGYTF.

This clone came up once. The chain uses TRBV4-2 and TRBJ2-7, with D possibly being TRBD2 (5 bases). The CDR3 consists of 14 residues. Trimming left V 0 bases short and J 1 base short, with 7 bases between. From germline, CDR1 is LGHNA and CDR2 YNFKEQ. The CDR3 region is CASSQDTSSYEQYF. The CDR3 bases are TGTGCCAGCAGCCAAGACACTAGTTCCTACGAGCAGTACTTC.

This clone appeared a few times. J is TRBJ1-6 and V is TRBV27, with TRBD1 matching 9 bases. The CDR3 runs to 15 residues. V dropped 2 bases and J dropped 5; count of bases not matched to a gene: 1. Germline V gene data show CDR1 as MNHEY and CDR2 as SMNVEV (reference sequence). CDR3 sequence: CASSLGTGNNSPLHF. The CDR3 DNA sequence: TGTGCCAGCAGTTTAGGGACAGGGAATAATTCACCCCTCCACTTT.

This clone has only one observation. The chain joins TRBV6-4 to TRBJ1-5; D remains unclear. CDR3 length equals 13 residues. Per germline, CDR1 MRHNA and CDR2 SNTAGT. V lost 4 bases and J lost 4, with 8 bases in between. The CDR3 here is CASSVTENQPQHF. In DNA, the CDR3 is TGTGCCAGCAGTGTTACGGAGAATCAGCCCCAGCATTTT.

The J gene is TRBJ2-5, the V gene TRBV5-5; 7 positions agree with TRBD1. The CDR3 is 15 residues long. In germline, CDR1 is SGHKS, CDR2 YYEKEE (reference sequence). J was trimmed by 3 bases and V by 5 bases; bases with no gene match: 10. CDR3 in amino acids: CASRAGGETEETQYF. The CDR3 nucleotides are TGTGCCAGCAGAGCAGGGGGTGAGACGGAAGAGACCCAGTACTTC.

V usage is TRBV6-1 and J usage is TRBJ2-7; D is undetermined. The CDR3 extends over 15 amino acids. Germline lookup yields CDR1 MNHNS and CDR2 SASEGT. The ends were cut back, 7 bases at V and 5 bases at J, with 21 bases in the middle. The CDR3 DNA follows: TGTGCCAGCACTCAAGACTCTCCGCATAGAAACGAGCAGTACTTC. Encoded protein: CASTQDSPHRNEQYF.

This clone was recorded once. The V gene is TRBV7-2, the J gene TRBJ1-5, with 8 bases fitting TRBD1. The CDR3 runs to 15 residues. The V gene's germline CDR1 is SGHTA and CDR2 FQGNSA. V was clipped by 6 bases and J by 0 bases; unmatched bases: 4. CDR3 DNA sequence: TGTGCCAGCAGAGGGACAGGAATTAGCAATCAGCCCCAGCATTTT. It specifies CASRGTGISNQPQHF. The whole variable domain, remainder taken from reference TRBV7-2 and TRBJ1-5, is GAGVSQSPSNKVTEKGKDVELRCDPISGHTALYWYRQSLGQGLEFLIYFQGNSAPDKSGLPSDRFSAERTGGSVSTLTIQRTQQEDSAVYLCASRGTGISNQPQHFGDGTRLSIL.

This clone was seen only a few times. DNA for the CDR3: TGCGCCAGCAGCTTGATCGCGGATACGCAGTATTTT. Translating gives CASSLIADTQYF. The V and J genes are TRBV5-1 and TRBJ2-3; D unresolved. The V end lost 1 base, the J end lost 6 bases, and 6 bases lay between the germline ends. Per germline, CDR1 SGHRS and CDR2 YFSETQ. The CDR3 length is 12 residues. Together with reference TRBV5-1 and TRBJ2-3, the CDR3 gives the full variable domain: KAGVTQTPRYLIKTRGQQVTLSCSPISGHRSVSWYQQTPGQGLQFLFEYFSETQRNKGNFPGRFSGRQFSNSRSEMNVSTLELGDSALYLCASSLIADTQYFGPGTRLTVL.

This clone came up once. This chain links TRBV10-1 with TRBJ1-5; D perhaps matches TRBD1 (5 bases). The ends were cut back, 8 bases at V and 4 bases at J, with 18 bases in the middle. Germline V gene lookup returns CDR1 WNHNN and CDR2 SYGVQD (reference sequence). The CDR3 covers 15 residues. CDR3 nucleotides: TGCGCCAGCTCCCCGGGGGAGCGATTAAATCAGCCCCAGCATTTT. Translating gives CASSPGERLNQPQHF.

V gene TRBV7-9 combines with J gene TRBJ2-5, with 10 bases fitting TRBD1. The DNA matches TRBJ2-7 better at its end, which makes the J call doubtful. In germline, CDR1 is SEHNR, CDR2 FQNEAQ (reference sequence). The CDR3 length is 15 residues. CDR3 nucleotides: TGTGCCAGCAGCTTAGGGGGACAGGGGCTCTACGAGCAGTACTTC. Translating gives CASSLGGQGLYEQYF.

This clone has a handful of counts. This chain links TRBV9 with TRBJ2-5; TRBD2 matches at 10 bases. This CDR3 has 15 residues. Looked up from germline, CDR1 is SGDLS and CDR2 is YYNGEE. The trim removed 6 bases at V and 2 bases at J, leaving 7 bases unmatched. CDR3 protein: CASTAAGGLQETQYF. For the CDR3, the DNA is TGTGCCAGCACGGCAGCGGGAGGGCTGCAAGAGACCCAGTACTTC.

This chain connects TRBV15 to TRBJ2-5, with D unresolved. Trimming pared 2 bases from V and 7 bases from J, leaving 11 bases between. The CDR3 covers 13 residues. Germline loops: CDR1 LNHNV, CDR2 YYDKDF (reference sequence). The CDR3 sequence: CATSRLSVGTQYF. CDR3 nucleotides: TGTGCCACCAGCAGACTTTCCGTCGGGACCCAGTACTTC.

This clone came up once. The chain carries TRBV10-1 and TRBJ2-3; 9 positions match TRBD2. V trimming: 6 bases; J trimming: 7 bases; junction bases outside the gene matches: 11. The CDR3 runs to 15 residues. The germline gives CDR1 WNHNN, CDR2 SYGVQD (reference sequence). CDR3 region: CASRGPSGGWNTQYF. DNA for the CDR3: TGCGCCAGCAGGGGGCCGAGCGGGGGGTGGAATACGCAGTATTTT.

This clone was observed a handful of times. The chain combines TRBV11-1 with TRBJ2-1, with a tentative D call TRBD1 (6 bases). The CDR3 is made up of 15 amino acids. The ends were cut back, 3 bases at V and 2 bases at J, with 11 bases in the middle. Per germline, CDR1 SGHAT and CDR2 FQDESV (reference sequence). The CDR3 region has the DNA TGTGCCAGCAGCTTTGACAGGCTTCCCTACAATGAGCAGTTCTTC. The encoded protein is CASSFDRLPYNEQFF.

The gene calls are TRBV28 and TRBJ2-7, with 9 bases lining up with TRBD1. The CDR3 loop spans 15 amino acids. Germline V CDR1 and CDR2: MDHEN, SYDVKM. V dropped 6 bases and J dropped 2; count of bases not matched to a gene: 8. The CDR3 nucleotides are TGTGCCAGCAGCAAAACTCGGGACAGGGCCTACGAGCAGTACTTC. Its translation is CASSKTRDRAYEQYF.

Comment on this clone: One end of the junction fails to match germline, which may point to a read error. The chain employs TRBV13 and TRBJ2-3; 9 nucleotides match TRBD2. The germline V gene has CDR1 PRHDT and CDR2 FYEKMQ (reference sequence). CDR3 size: 15 residues. The CDR3 region is CAGSFWVAGDYTQYF. CDR3 DNA sequence: TGTGCCGGCAGCTTCTGGGTAGCGGGAGATTATACGCAGTATTTT. Filled out from reference TRBV13 and TRBJ2-3, the complete variable domain reads AAGVIQSPRHLIKEKRETATLKCYPIPRHDTVYWYQQGPGQDPQFLISFYEKMQSDKGSIPDRFSAQQFSDYHSELNMSSLELGDSALYFCAGSFWVAGDYTQYFGPGTRLTVL.

The V gene is TRBV21-1, the J gene TRBJ2-7; TRBD1 was called by the table and not checked on the DNA. TRBV21-1 is termed a pseudogene. The CDR3 consists of 18 residues. Here the CDR3 DNA reads TGTGCCAGCAGCAAAGCCCTTCCGGGACAGGATTTCTCCTACGAGCAGTACTTC. Residues: CASSKALPGQDFSYEQYF.

The chain carries TRBV4-2 and TRBJ1-4, with TRBD1 matching over 9 bases. The CDR3 length is 16 residues. Looked up from germline, CDR1 is LGHNA and CDR2 is YNFKEQ. V lost 4 bases and J lost 7; bases outside the gene matches: 10. The DNA of the CDR3 is TGTGCCAGCAGCCGAGTTACAGGGGGCGTGGGTGAAAAACTGTTTTTT. It is translated as CASSRVTGGVGEKLFF.

This chain links TRBV5-1 with TRBJ2-3; possible D gene TRBD2, 5 bases. This CDR3 spans 14 amino acids. CDR1 is SGHRS and CDR2 is YFSETQ in the germline V gene. The V and J ends lost 0 bases and 2 bases respectively, with 7 bases between them. The CDR3 is CASSLATNTDTQYF. Written as DNA, the CDR3 is TGCGCCAGCAGCTTGGCGACTAACACAGATACGCAGTATTTT.

The rearrangement joins TRBV5-4 to TRBJ2-7; 8 bases are shared with TRBD1. J was trimmed by 1 base and V by 4 bases; bases with no gene match: 7. CDR1 is SGHNT, CDR2 YYREEE, per germline (reference sequence). CDR3 length: 15 amino acids. This chain's CDR3 is CASSPLRTGSYEQYF. CDR3 sequence (DNA): TGTGCCAGCAGCCCACTCCGGACAGGGTCCTACGAGCAGTACTTC.

This chain joins TRBV23-1 and TRBJ1-2; D is undetermined. TRBV23-1 falls under the ORF class, with uncertain function. The germline V and J ends were trimmed by 1 base and 7 bases, with 25 bases remaining between them. The CDR3 covers 18 residues. The CDR3 sequence is CASSQLVREPLATGGYTF. The CDR3 nucleotides are TGCGCCAGCAGTCAATTGGTTCGTGAACCATTGGCGACGGGTGGCTACACCTTC.

This sequence joins TRBV29-1 and TRBJ1-2, with TRBD1 matching over 10 bases. The germline V gene has CDR1 SQVTM and CDR2 ANQGSEA. CDR3 length: 14 residues. V gave up 8 bases and J gave up 4 bases; unmatched junction bases: 10. CDR3 in DNA: TGCAGCTCCACCGGGACAGGGGTGGGCTATGGCTACACCTTC. Translating gives CSSTGTGVGYGYTF.